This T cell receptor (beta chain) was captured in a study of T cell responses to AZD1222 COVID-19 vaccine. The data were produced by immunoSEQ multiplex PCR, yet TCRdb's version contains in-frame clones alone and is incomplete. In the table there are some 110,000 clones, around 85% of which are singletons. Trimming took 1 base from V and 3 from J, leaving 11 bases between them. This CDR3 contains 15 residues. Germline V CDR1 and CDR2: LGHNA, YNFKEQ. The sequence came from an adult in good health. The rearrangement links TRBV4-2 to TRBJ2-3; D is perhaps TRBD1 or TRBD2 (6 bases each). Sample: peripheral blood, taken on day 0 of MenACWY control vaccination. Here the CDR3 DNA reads TGTGCCAGCAGCCAAGCCACAGGGAGGACAGATACGCAGTATTTT. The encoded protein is CASSQATGRTDTQYF.